These T cell receptor beta chains were read from a single sample in a study of blood T cell repertoires in COVID-19. The data were produced by immunoSEQ multiplex PCR, yet TCRdb's version contains in-frame clones alone and is incomplete. Among about 190,000 clones, about 88% were seen once, and the ten largest hold approximately 3%. The sample comprised PBMCs or T cells enriched from blood (not recorded which). The source is a woman in her thirties who had recovered from COVID-19. CDR3s include the opening cysteine and the closing phenylalanine or tryptophan. A D gene is named only where the DNA matches it firmly. Clone sizes are given selectively: once, few, many, or a class where the clone is expanded.

>NA|TRBJ2-3|TRBD2|TRBV11-1
TGTGCCAGCAGCTCGCGTCGGCGGGAGTCAGATACGCAGTATTTT
CASSSRRRESDTQYF
>NA|TRBJ2-5|TRBD1|TRBV6-5
TGTGCCAGCAGTCAAACGACAGGGCACCAAGAGACCCAGTACTTC
CASSQTTGHQETQYF
>NA|TRBJ2-5|NA|TRBV3-1/TRBV3-2
TGTGCCAGCAGCCAAGGAGGCCCAACCCAGTACTTC
CASSQGGPTQYF
>NA|TRBJ2-6|TRBD1|TRBV5-4
TGTGCCAGCAGCACGCCGACAGGGGGGTTCTCTGGGGCCAACGTCCTGACTTTC
CASSTPTGGFSGANVLTF
>NA|TRBJ2-2|TRBD1|TRBV4-1
TGCGCCAGCAGCCAAAGACAGGGCTCGAACACCGGGGAGCTGTTTTTT
CASSQRQGSNTGELFF
>NA|TRBJ2-7|NA|TRBV5-1
TGCGCCAGCAGCCGGGGGAGGAGGCCATCAGGCTACGAGCAGTACTTC
CASSRGRRPSGYEQYF
>NA|TRBJ1-5|NA|TRBV6-6
TGTGCCAGCAGCACTCTCATAAGGGAAGGGAGGGGGGTCGTTCTAAATCAGCCCCAGCATTTT
CASSTLIREGRGVVLNQPQHF
>NA|TRBJ2-3|TRBD2|TRBV24-1
TGTGCCACCAGTTTAGCGGGAAGCACAGATACGCAGTATTTT
CATSLAGSTDTQYF
>NA|TRBJ2-5|NA|TRBV11-3
TGTGCCAGCAGCTTAGACGGGTACCGGGAGACCCAGTACTTC
CASSLDGYRETQYF
>NA|TRBJ1-2|NA|TRBV29-1
TGCAGCGCCGGCGACGGCTATGGCTACACCTTC
CSAGDGYGYTF
>NA|TRBJ1-1|NA|TRBV29-1
TGCAGCGTGACAGGAGAAACTGAAGCTTTCTTT
CSVTGETEAFF
>NA|TRBJ2-6|NA|TRBV6-5
TGTGCCAGTGTGTTAGCCCGCTCTGGGGCCAACGTCCTGACTTTC
CASVLARSGANVLTF
>once|TRBJ2-5|NA|TRBV5-4
TGTGCCAGCAGCTTGTCAGGGGTGCAGGAGACCCAGTACTTC
CASSLSGVQETQYF
>NA|TRBJ1-2|TRBD1|TRBV10-3
TGTGCCATCAGTGGGTCGACAGGGTCCTATGGCTACACCTTC
CAISGSTGSYGYTF
>NA|TRBJ2-5|NA|TRBV3-1/TRBV3-2
TGTGCCAGCAGCCAAGAAGAGGGGCCAGGGGCGACCCAGTACTTC
CASSQEEGPGATQYF
>NA|TRBJ1-5|NA|TRBV28
TGTGCCAGCAGCCACCCAGGGGCGATAAATCAGCCCCAGCATTTT
CASSHPGAINQPQHF
>NA|TRBJ2-1|TRBD2|TRBV24-1
TGTGCCACCAGTGCCGCCCTAGCGGGTTACAATGAGCAGTTCTTC
CATSAALAGYNEQFF
>NA|TRBJ1-2|TRBD1|TRBV7-6
TGTGCCAGCAGCGTCGGGACAGGACTCTATGGCTACACCTTC
CASSVGTGLYGYTF
>NA|TRBJ1-6|TRBD1|TRBV4-1
TGCGCCAGCAGCCATCTGACAGGGGGCAGTAATTCACCCCTCCACTTT
CASSHLTGGSNSPLHF
>NA|TRBJ1-2|NA|TRBV28
TGTGCCAGTCAACGCGTCAACTATGGCTACACCTTC
CASQRVNYGYTF
>NA|TRBJ2-7|NA|TRBV10-1
TGCGCCAGCAGTGACAGCTACGAGCAGTACTTC
CASSDSYEQYF
>NA|TRBJ2-5|NA|TRBV5-1
TGCGCCAGCAGCTCAAATGGGAGACAAGAGACCCAGTACTTC
CASSSNGRQETQYF
>NA|TRBJ1-3|NA|TRBV3-1/TRBV3-2
TGTGCCAGCAGCCGCTCCGCAGGCGCCTCTGGAAACACCATATATTTT
CASSRSAGASGNTIYF
>NA|TRBJ1-4|NA|TRBV2
TGTGCCAGCACTCCAACGGGGAATGAAAAACTGTTTTTT
CASTPTGNEKLFF
>NA|TRBJ1-1|NA|TRBV4-2
TGTGCCAGCAGCCAAGATTTGCTGCGCGAAGCTTTCTTT
CASSQDLLREAFF
>NA|TRBJ1-5|TRBD1|TRBV7-3
TGTGCCAGCAGCCTCAGACAGGGGAATCAGCCCCAGCATTTT
CASSLRQGNQPQHF
>NA|TRBJ2-1|TRBD2|TRBV27
TGTGCCAGCAGTTATGGGGGGACTAGCGGTAACAATGAGCAGTTCTTC
CASSYGGTSGNNEQFF
>NA|TRBJ1-2|TRBD1|TRBV10-3
TGTGCCATCAGTGCAGGGGGCGAGATCTATGGCTACACCTTC
CAISAGGEIYGYTF